This T cell receptor (beta chain) was sequenced during a study of cytomegalovirus exposure and HLA in healthy donors (dated by TCRdb to about 2017). As for the study more broadly: In an earlier analysis of several hundred of the donors, 276 Gb of sequence data and 100 million or so unique TCR beta sequences from 180 million or so T cells were reported. Approximately 310 gigabases of sequencing data and some 85 million unique TCR sequences were included in an early release covering about 600 HLA-typed donors. The genetic ancestry cluster associated with self-reported Caucasian donors included 80% to 90% of the roughly 410 genotyped donors. The study was designed to test whether signatures of past pathogen exposure could be identified by cataloging public T cell receptors. The T cell repertoires of under 700 subjects were profiled by immunosequencing and related to cytomegalovirus serostatus. Besides the first cohort of roughly 640 subjects, a separate validation cohort made up of 90 to 150 different subjects was used. High-throughput TCR immunosequencing, statistical association of individual TCRs with disease status, and machine learning were combined to predict cytomegalovirus infection status. A later analysis re-analyzed previously published TCR beta repertoires from roughly 630 donors and added high-resolution HLA genotyping to study TCR occurrence patterns. The later analysis used no new phenotypic data to find candidate immune exposures, relying instead on TCR beta sequences and their occurrence across donors. An earlier analysis of 587 of the donors used high-throughput TCR beta sequencing to judge whether each TCR beta V gene segment behaved as functional or pseudogenic. Donor age, sex, ethnicity and CMV serostatus were compiled together with the repertoire data. A later genetic analysis took genome-wide SNP genotypes for about 65% of the roughly 670 donors and used that subset as a discovery cohort. Every discovery cohort repertoire had been produced on one sequencing platform. Both class I and class II loci were covered by HLA typing, at four-digit resolution. Typing coverage varied by locus: roughly 629-640 donors for A, B, C, DRB1 and DQB1; 500 to 550 for DQA1; around 610 for DPA1; more than 450 for DPB1. About five DR-DQ haplotypes were handled as single units for association and clustering because linkage in the cohort was strong. Among roughly 400 genotyped donors of the cohort, an average of approximately 250,000 unique TCR beta nucleotide sequences were sequenced per donor, roughly 20% of them non-productive. Results the study describes overall, beyond this receptor: Assigning TCR associations to individual alleles was difficult when HLA alleles, especially DR and DQ, strongly co-occurred. In an earlier analysis of approximately 590 of the donors, most TCR beta V segments appeared in productive rearrangements about 87% or about 30% of the time, broadly matching IMGT annotations. A cluster of highly shared sequence variants was judged likely to be a technical artifact of the sequencing pipeline. A further reported finding was that TCR beta sequences accurately predicted the HLA-A and HLA-B alleles for most subjects in the first cohort. Several of the top co-occurrence clusters appeared to be linked to parvovirus B19, influenza, CMV and Epstein-Barr virus, according to a later analysis. In a later analysis, HLA-associated TCR beta chains showed more clonal expansion and lower generation probabilities than non-associated chains that were equally common. The earlier analysis of approximately 590 of the donors excluded approximately 15 rarely observed V segments, including chromosome 9 orphons, because counts were too low. It was suggested by the authors that the approach could potentially be generalized to other disease states and immunological phenotypes. In a later analysis, the rate of TCR association differed among HLA loci, with DRB1 alleles having the most associated TCRs and HLA-C alleles having the fewest. Most TCR sequences were seen in very few donors, while some public TCRs were found in many individuals. V-gene and J-gene trimming of TCR beta chains was associated with a missense DCLRE1C variant in a later genetic analysis, and the association was replicated in an independent cohort. Sequencing depth was assumed to be roughly uniform across donors in the presence/absence analyses, though that assumption may not hold. In a later analysis, 15,000 to 20,000 TCR beta sequences were associated with specific HLA alleles at a false discovery rate of 0.05. In the study, some 160 TCR beta chains were listed as associated with cytomegalovirus. In a later genetic analysis, fewer N-insertions in productive TCRs were reported among donors in an Asian-associated ancestry cluster than the approximately 670-donor mean. The classifier was reported to diagnose cytomegalovirus status with high specificity and sensitivity in both the original and validation cohorts. The only immune exposure information available for the cohort was CMV serostatus. In vitro tests confirmed that three of the cytomegalovirus-associated TCR beta chains recognize cytomegalovirus antigens. According to a later analysis, most CMV-associated TCR beta chains appeared to be HLA-restricted, and the HLA associations seemed to be driven largely by CMV exposure. The cohort was sequenced for TCR beta chains only, and without alpha or paired-chain data the features that could be detected were limited. Linkage disequilibrium might explain the correlated functional status among segregating V segments, but an unknown experimental factor could not be excluded. Because HLA typing was missing for some donors at each locus, association tests included only the typed subset.

Notes on this clone: Its recognized antigen is unknown. Base-call qualities are not available, and no considerably larger clone is one nucleotide away.

The receptor library was made with the immunoSEQ multiplex PCR assay. For the multiplex PCR, a mixture combining 60 forward primers for TCR Vbeta segments and 13 reverse primers for TCR Jbeta segments was used. Amplification of the CDR3 region of rearranged TCR beta genes was performed with a multiplex PCR assay on genomic DNA. The amplified TCR beta libraries were sequenced on the Illumina HiSeq System as 87-base-pair reads. The paper's data handling went like this. Across the roughly 640 repertoires, a later analysis counted tens of millions of unique TCR beta chains, around 11 million of which were shared by at least two donors. Raw reads were error-corrected and collapsed into unique sequences with a nearest-neighbor algorithm that merged closely related sequences to remove PCR and sequencing errors. Alignment of CDR3 sequences to IMGT reference sequences was used to assign V, D and J gene segments. For a sequence to be retained, at least a six-nucleotide match to both a V gene segment and a J gene segment was required. A rearrangement was called productive if the CDR3 had no stop codons and remained in frame with V and J, and every other rearrangement was called non-productive. Following IMGT convention, CDR3 was defined as the stretch from the second conserved V-encoded cysteine to the conserved J-encoded phenylalanine. Sequences without an unambiguous match to a single V gene segment were excluded from the earlier analysis of 587 of the donors. In an earlier analysis of approximately 610 of the donors, V segments were called functional above 56.7% productive rearrangements and were called segregating when the between-donor standard deviation exceeded 5%. A statistical classification framework was built for diagnosing cytomegalovirus status from the catalog of TCR beta chain sequences. V and J gene assignment, in a later analysis, came from comparing TCR nucleotide sequences with IMGT/GENE-DB human TR gene sequences. A later analysis assigned CDR3 sequences and most-parsimonious VDJ recombination scenarios with the TCRdist pipeline. A later analysis defined each TCR beta chain by its CDR3 amino acid sequence plus V-gene family, and excluded reads lacking a unique V-gene family. A later analysis removed nearly 600 highly shared, low-generation-probability nucleotide sequences to deal with suspected cross-contamination and a sequencing artifact. In a later analysis, a clonal expansion index was calculated for each public chain from normalized within-repertoire ranks of inferred template counts. Generation probabilities in a later analysis came from a VDJ recombination model fitted to out-of-frame rearrangements, and those results were checked against IGoR. In a later analysis, TCR-TCR, TCR-HLA and TCR-CMV co-occurrence was scored with hypergeometric tests, and a repertoire-size bias correction was applied to TCR pairs. To estimate false discovery rates, a later analysis permuted the HLA or CMV assignments 20 times. In a later analysis, co-occurring TCRs were grouped with DBSCAN, and TCRdist sequence similarity was added when clustering was performed within HLA-allele-positive subsets. Repertoires with fewer than 30,000 or more than 120,000 public chains, plus five repertoires with anomalous nucleotide sharing, were excluded from co-occurrence clustering. This is the immuneACCESS table as TCRdb keeps it, with only in-frame sequences that have V and J called. A part of the clones is gone; compared with another copy, unresolved V genes explain less than half, and the rest is unexplained. That table supplies the V and J calls and clone size; D and trimming were determined from the DNA. The sample data list 100,000 to 120,000 clones, and 69% of these were observed just once. 3% to 3.5% of the sample is in the top ten clones.

The cohort comprised 550 to 700 healthy bone marrow donors. At the time of sampling, every cohort member was nominally healthy, though immune exposures that went unrecorded were likely present. The donor was CMV seronegative and belonged to the group of approximately 320 seronegative cohort members. A peripheral blood sample was provided by each donor, and peripheral blood mononuclear cells were used for TCR beta sequencing. The Qiagen DNeasy Blood Extraction Kit was used to extract genomic DNA from the blood cell samples. The receptor's source is a young man in good health and CMV-seronegative. The sample taken for sequencing was PBMCs.

This receptor carries the CDR3 CASSPQGVRNEQFF. The sequenced DNA is TGTGCCAGCTCACCGCAAGGGGTGCGCAATGAGCAGTTCTTC. The sequence links TRBV18 to TRBJ2-1, and TRBD1 may be the D gene, going by 5 matching bases. CDR1 and CDR2, per the germline V gene, are KGHSH and LQKENI. The cysteine opens and the phenylalanine closes a CDR3 of 14 amino acids. Left in the record is the CDR3 DNA by itself, 42 bases read in frame from the first base. Trimming costs V 3 bases and J 6 bases, and their ends lie 12 bases apart.